This passage covers 6 T cell receptor beta chains from one sample sequenced in a study of OX40 agonist ivuxolimab in advanced cancers. Only in-frame clones appear in the TCRdb table, and some are missing; sequencing was by immunoSEQ multiplex PCR. This table holds tens of thousands of clones, around 90% found once. Sequences were derived from CD4+ or CD8+ T cells sorted from blood, sampled in a trial of the OX40 agonist ivuxolimab. These receptors all come from an adult with an advanced solid tumor such as melanoma, head and neck, liver or kidney cancer.

This rearrangement joins TRBV5-1 to TRBJ1-4; D is unresolved. This CDR3 has 15 residues. From germline, CDR1 is SGHRS and CDR2 YFSETQ. The ends were cut back, 4 bases at V and 0 bases at J, with 10 bases in the middle. The CDR3 region has the DNA TGCGCCAGCAGCGAGACCGGAGCAACTAATGAAAAACTGTTTTTT. Encoded protein: CASSETGATNEKLFF.

This clone was counted between two and nine times. V is TRBV5-1 and J is TRBJ2-7; possible D gene TRBD1, 8 bases. The ends were cut back, 1 base at V and 3 bases at J, with 17 bases in the middle. Germline loops: CDR1 SGHRS, CDR2 YFSETQ. The CDR3 sequence is 16 residues long. The CDR3 nucleotides are TGCGCCAGCAGCTTGAGGAGCGGGACAGGACGCTACGAGCAGTACTTC. Its protein product is CASSLRSGTGRYEQYF.

V usage is TRBV28 and J usage is TRBJ1-4; TRBD1 might be the D (6 bases). The CDR3 runs to 13 residues. Trimming stripped 10 bases from V and 7 bases from J, with 16 bases between. Per the germline V gene, CDR1 is MDHEN and CDR2 is SYDVKM. DNA for the CDR3: TGTGCCACCACCCAGGGGATGGGTGAAAAACTGTTTTTT. The encoded protein is CATTQGMGEKLFF.

The chain links TRBV5-1 to TRBJ2-5; tentatively, D is TRBD1 (5 bases). Trimming shortened V by 1 base and J by 4 bases, and 11 bases separated the two germline ends. There are 14 residues in the CDR3. Germline CDR1 and CDR2: SGHRS and YFSETQ. The CDR3 coding sequence is TGCGCCAGCAGCTTGTTAGGGGTCATAGAGACCCAGTACTTC. Translated, it gives CASSLLGVIETQYF. Complete variable domain (other parts from reference TRBV5-1 and TRBJ2-5): KAGVTQTPRYLIKTRGQQVTLSCSPISGHRSVSWYQQTPGQGLQFLFEYFSETQRNKGNFPGRFSGRQFSNSRSEMNVSTLELGDSALYLCASSLLGVIETQYFGPGTRLLVL.

This clone was found a few times. The V gene is TRBV6-1, the J gene TRBJ2-5; D may be TRBD2 (6 bases). V was clipped by 0 bases and J by 5 bases, with 13 bases between them. Germline V gives CDR1 MNHNS, CDR2 SASEGT. This CDR3 region has 15 residues. CDR3 sequence (DNA): TGTGCCAGCAGTGAAGCGCCGGGGGTCCTCGAGACCCAGTACTTC. Its protein is CASSEAPGVLETQYF.

The V gene is TRBV6-6, the J gene TRBJ1-5, with D tentatively TRBD1 (5 bases). V lost 8 bases and J lost 3, with 14 bases in between. The germline gives CDR1 MNHNY, CDR2 SVGAGI (reference sequence). CDR3 length equals 14 residues. CDR3 sequence: CASEGDSLNQPQHF. The CDR3 DNA follows: TGTGCCAGCGAAGGCGACAGTCTCAATCAGCCCCAGCATTTT.